One and the same sample provided the 13 T cell receptor beta chains below, sequenced in a study of monozygotic twins with inflammatory bowel disease. TCRdb re-called the 5' RACE reads; every CDR3 protein appears as one record, without DNA. This sample's table has hundreds of thousands of distinct CDR3 sequences. Material: blood. The receptors here all came from a human donor with ulcerative colitis or Crohn's disease, or a healthy co-twin of an affected twin (not recorded which).

The V gene is TRBV20-1, the J gene TRBJ2-7; there is no DNA to check the TCRdb D call of TRBD1. This CDR3 spans 12 amino acids. Looked up from germline, CDR1 is DFQATT and CDR2 is SNEGSKA (reference sequence). CDR3 protein: CSAYFPPYEQYF.

The chain has TRBV5-4 and TRBJ1-6. Per the germline V gene, CDR1 is SGHNT and CDR2 is YYREEE (reference sequence). The CDR3 runs 12 residues. The CDR3 protein is CASSLGFSPLHF.

V is TRBV5-5 and J is TRBJ1-1; there is no DNA to check the TCRdb D call of TRBD1. There are 15 residues in the CDR3. Germline V CDR1 and CDR2: SGHKS, YYEKEE (reference sequence). CDR3 sequence reads: CASSLWDREGAEAFF.

CDR3 in amino acids: CASSNTGASGNTIYF. V and J are TRBV27 and TRBJ1-3; with no DNA, the TCRdb D assignment of TRBD1 cannot be verified. This CDR3 has 15 residues. Germline V gene sequence: CDR1 MNHEY, CDR2 SMNVEV (reference sequence).

CDR3 residues: CASWGVSKKDYNEQFF. The chain links TRBV21-1 to TRBJ2-1; TCRdb reports TRBD1, a call that lacks DNA to check it against. TRBV21-1 is described as a pseudogene. The CDR3 contains 16 residues.

This chain's CDR3 is CASSFPVAGDPNEQFF. V and J are TRBV5-1 and TRBJ2-1; TCRdb's assignment of TRBD2 cannot be checked, as there is no DNA. The CDR3 covers 16 residues. Germline loops: CDR1 SGHRS, CDR2 YFSETQ.

This chain connects TRBV3-1 to TRBJ2-5. CDR1 is LGHDT and CDR2 is YNNKEL in the germline V gene (reference sequence). The CDR3 is 11 amino acids. This CDR3 reads CASSQVGFEHF.

The chain is built from TRBV9 and TRBJ1-2; TCRdb gives TRBD1 as the D gene, but with no DNA this cannot be confirmed. Germline loops: CDR1 SGDLS, CDR2 YYNGEE. The CDR3 is 15 amino acids. The CDR3 region is CASSALGQGQGGYTF.

The genes are TRBV2 and TRBJ2-2; the D gene TCRdb calls, TRBD2, cannot be checked with no DNA. CDR3 length: 15 amino acids. CDR1 is SNHLY and CDR2 is FYNNEI in the germline V gene. The CDR3: CAIMTSGVNTGELFF.

The chain combines TRBV7-2 with TRBJ1-2; the D gene TCRdb calls, TRBD1, cannot be checked with no DNA. The CDR3 covers 13 residues. Looked up from germline, CDR1 is SGHTA and CDR2 is FQGNSA. The CDR3: CASSHGGARGYTF.

This chain joins TRBV7-9 and TRBJ2-1; without DNA, the TCRdb call of TRBD1 cannot be checked. CDR1 and CDR2 (germline): SEHNR, FQNEAQ (reference sequence). The CDR3 is 15 residues long. The CDR3 is CATFPGVMANGGQFF.

The chain recombines TRBV6-1 with TRBJ2-7. The CDR3 extends over 14 amino acids. CDR1 is MNHNS, CDR2 SASEGT, per germline. CDR3 region: CASSEAYSSYEQYF.

This sequence joins TRBV5-5 and TRBJ2-2; TCRdb calls TRBD1, which cannot be checked without DNA. The CDR3 has 16 amino acids. The V gene's germline CDR1 is SGHKS and CDR2 YYEKEE (reference sequence). CDR3 sequence reads: CASSTSRGGDTGELFF.